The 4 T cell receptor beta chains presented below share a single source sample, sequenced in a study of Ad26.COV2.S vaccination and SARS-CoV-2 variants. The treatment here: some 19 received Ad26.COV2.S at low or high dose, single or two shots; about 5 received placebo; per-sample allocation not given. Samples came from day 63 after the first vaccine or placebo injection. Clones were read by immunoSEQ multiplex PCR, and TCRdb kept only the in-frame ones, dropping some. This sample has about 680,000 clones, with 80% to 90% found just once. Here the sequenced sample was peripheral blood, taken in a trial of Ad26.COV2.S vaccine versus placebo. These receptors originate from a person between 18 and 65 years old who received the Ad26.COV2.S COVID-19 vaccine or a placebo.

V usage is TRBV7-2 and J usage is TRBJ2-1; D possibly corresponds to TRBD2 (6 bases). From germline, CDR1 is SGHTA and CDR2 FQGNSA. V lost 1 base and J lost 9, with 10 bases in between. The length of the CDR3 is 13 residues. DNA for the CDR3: TGTGCCAGCAGCTTAGGACTAGTTGGTGAGCAGTTCTTC. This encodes CASSLGLVGEQFF.

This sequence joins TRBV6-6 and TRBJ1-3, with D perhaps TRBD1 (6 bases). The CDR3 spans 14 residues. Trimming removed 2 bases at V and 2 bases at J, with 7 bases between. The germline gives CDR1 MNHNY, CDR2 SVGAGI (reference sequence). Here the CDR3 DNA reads TGTGCCAGCAGTTACCAGGGGACTGGAAACACCATATATTTT. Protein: CASSYQGTGNTIYF.

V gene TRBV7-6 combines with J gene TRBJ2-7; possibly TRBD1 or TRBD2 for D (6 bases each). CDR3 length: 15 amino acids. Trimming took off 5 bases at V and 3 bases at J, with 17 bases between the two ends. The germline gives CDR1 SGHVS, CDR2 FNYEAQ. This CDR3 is CASSPGGPYDYEQYF. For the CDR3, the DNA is TGTGCCAGCAGCCCCGGGGGCCCCTACGACTACGAGCAGTACTTC.

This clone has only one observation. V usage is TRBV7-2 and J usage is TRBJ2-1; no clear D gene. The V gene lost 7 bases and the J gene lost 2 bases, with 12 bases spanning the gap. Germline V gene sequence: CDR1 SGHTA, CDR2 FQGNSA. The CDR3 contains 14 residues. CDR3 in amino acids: CASTPKIPYNEQFF. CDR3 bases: TGTGCCAGCACCCCCAAGATACCCTACAATGAGCAGTTCTTC.